The 2 T cell receptor beta chains in this list originate from one sample, sequenced in a study of cytomegalovirus exposure and HLA in healthy donors. The primer mix had 60 Vbeta and 13 Jbeta primers. TCRdb's copy holds only in-frame clones and misses some; the assay was immunoSEQ multiplex PCR. Of 90,000 to 120,000 clones in the sample, less than 85% were seen once. What was sequenced was PBMCs. Receptors were obtained from a woman in her thirties or forties in good health and CMV-seropositive.

V gene TRBV7-8 combines with J gene TRBJ1-1; 8 bases align to TRBD1. V lost 5 bases to trimming and J lost 1 base; unmatched junction nucleotides: 3. The CDR3 length is 14 residues. From germline, CDR1 is SGHVS and CDR2 FQNEAQ. The CDR3 coding sequence is TGTGCCAGCAGCAAACAGGGGGAGAACACTGAAGCTTTCTTT. Translated: CASSKQGENTEAFF.

Concerning this clone: The sample carries other DNA sequences with the same CDR3. The V gene is TRBV25-1, the J gene TRBJ2-7, with D maybe TRBD2 (5 bases). Germline lookup yields CDR1 MGHDK and CDR2 SYGVNS. With 3 bases removed from V and 0 bases from J, the gap between germline ends came to 6 bases. This CDR3 is built from 13 residues. The CDR3 sequence: CASSEGSSYEQYF. The CDR3 nucleotides read TGTGCCAGCAGTGAGGGGAGCTCCTACGAGCAGTACTTC.